Shown below are 10 T cell receptor beta chains from a single sample sequenced in a study of Ad26.COV2.S vaccination and SARS-CoV-2 variants. Only in-frame clones appear in the TCRdb table, and some are missing; sequencing was by immunoSEQ multiplex PCR. The repertoire includes about 350,000 clones, roughly 94% of them detected once, and around 4.2% sits in the top ten. The material was peripheral blood, obtained after recovery from COVID-19. Receptors were obtained from a human donor who had recovered from COVID-19.

V and J are TRBV5-5 and TRBJ2-2; 8 nucleotides match TRBD1. The CDR3 sequence is 16 residues long. Germline loops: CDR1 SGHKS, CDR2 YYEKEE (reference sequence). V lost 1 base and J lost 9; bases outside the gene matches: 11. The CDR3 nucleotides read TGTGCCAGCAGCTTGTTGCAGGGGGCGAGCCTGAGGGAGCTGTTTTTT. It yields the protein CASSLLQGASLRELFF. Variable domain in full (rest from reference TRBV5-5 and TRBJ2-2): DAGVTQSPTHLIKTRGQQVTLRCSPISGHKSVSWYQQVLGQGPQFIFQYYEKEERGRGNFPDRFSARQFPNYSSELNVNALLLGDSALYLCASSLLQGASLRELFFGEGSRLTVL.

The V gene is TRBV19, the J gene TRBJ2-5; tentative D call: TRBD1 (6 bases). Germline CDR1 is LNHDA and CDR2 is SQIVND (reference sequence). The CDR3 is 14 residues long. V was cut by 5 bases and J by 2 bases, with 12 bases left in between. Written as DNA, the CDR3 is TGTGCCAGTAGTTCCACAGGGATACAAGAGACCCAGTACTTC. This codes for CASSSTGIQETQYF. Full variable domain (missing parts from reference TRBV19 and TRBJ2-5): DGGITQSPKYLFRKEGQNVTLSCEQNLNHDAMYWYRQDPGQGLRLIYYSQIVNDFQKGDIAEGYSVSREKKESFPLTVTSAQKNPTAFYLCASSSTGIQETQYFGPGTRLLVL.

This chain links TRBV19 with TRBJ1-1; TRBD1 might be the D (5 bases). Trimming pared 5 bases from V and 0 bases from J, leaving 16 bases between. CDR3 length: 16 residues. CDR1 LNHDA and CDR2 SQIVND come from the germline V gene (reference sequence). The DNA for the CDR3 is TGTGCCAGTAGTCCCACCCGGGCAGGGATGAACACTGAAGCTTTCTTT. This gives the protein CASSPTRAGMNTEAFF.

The J gene is TRBJ2-5, the V gene TRBV5-4; tentatively, D is TRBD2 (5 bases). The CDR3 loop spans 14 amino acids. Germline values: CDR1 SGHNT, CDR2 YYREEE (reference sequence). The V and J ends lost 4 bases and 2 bases respectively, with 12 bases between them. CDR3 region: CASSMPAAQETQYF. The CDR3 DNA follows: TGTGCCAGCAGCATGCCAGCGGCGCAAGAGACCCAGTACTTC. The full variable domain, its missing parts supplied by reference TRBV5-4 and TRBJ2-5, is ETGVTQSPTHLIKTRGQQVTLRCSSQSGHNTVSWYQQALGQGPQFIFQYYREEENGRGNFPPRFSGLQFPNYSSELNVNALELDDSALYLCASSMPAAQETQYFGPGTRLLVL.

The chain has TRBV6-1 and TRBJ1-2; 10 bases map to TRBD1. The ends lost 2 bases at V and 6 bases at J; junction bases unmatched: 6. Germline lookup yields CDR1 MNHNS and CDR2 SASEGT. The CDR3 extends over 15 amino acids. Written as DNA, the CDR3 is TGTGCCAGCAGTGAATGGGACAGGGGAGGGGATGGCTACACCTTC. Its translation is CASSEWDRGGDGYTF.

This clone turned up a few times. The chain links TRBV10-1 to TRBJ1-1; D possibly corresponds to TRBD1 (6 bases). CDR1 and CDR2 from the germline V gene are WNHNN and SYGVQD (reference sequence). The V end was cut by 9 bases, the J end by 4 bases, with 9 bases between. The length of the CDR3 is 11 residues. As DNA, the CDR3 is TGCGCCAGACAGGGTTTCACTGAAGCTTTCTTT. This sequence encodes CARQGFTEAFF.

DNA of the CDR3: TGTGCCAGTAGGGCTAGCGGGACCTACAATGAGCAGTTCTTC. Amino acids: CASRASGTYNEQFF. The chain recombines TRBV19 with TRBJ2-1, with 9 bases aligning to TRBD2. CDR1 LNHDA and CDR2 SQIVND come from the germline V gene (reference sequence). The V segment lost 6 bases and the J segment 2 bases; nucleotides outside the gene matches: 2. The CDR3 extends over 14 amino acids. The full variable domain, rest sourced from reference TRBV19 and TRBJ2-1, is DGGITQSPKYLFRKEGQNVTLSCEQNLNHDAMYWYRQDPGQGLRLIYYSQIVNDFQKGDIAEGYSVSREKKESFPLTVTSAQKNPTAFYLCASRASGTYNEQFFGPGTRLTVL.

Note on this clone: The junction shows a germline mismatch at one end, possibly a read error. This chain uses TRBV5-1 with TRBJ2-7; 8 nucleotides align to TRBD1. The CDR3 has 12 amino acids. Germline V CDR1 and CDR2: SGHRS, YFSETQ. The CDR3 spells CASSLGIQDREF. The CDR3 DNA reads as TGCGCCAGCAGCTTGGGAATCCAGGACAGGGAATTC.

The rearrangement links TRBV3-1 (or the pseudogene TRBV3-2) to TRBJ2-6; D gene ambiguous. The length of the CDR3 is 15 residues. Trimming pared 5 bases from V and 4 bases from J, leaving 12 bases between. Germline-derived CDR1 and CDR2 are LGHDT and YNNKEL (reference sequence). The CDR3 region is CASSSEWGGANVLTF. CDR3 in DNA: TGTGCCAGCAGCTCCGAATGGGGAGGGGCCAACGTCCTGACTTTC.

J is TRBJ1-6 and V is TRBV2, with TRBD1 matching over 8 bases. The CDR3 length is 15 residues. CDR1 and CDR2 (germline): SNHLY, FYNNEI. V lost 3 bases and J lost 4; bases outside the gene matches: 2. The CDR3 loop reads CASSDGQGYNSPLHF. CDR3 nucleotide sequence: TGTGCCAGCAGTGATGGACAGGGTTATAATTCACCCCTCCACTTT.